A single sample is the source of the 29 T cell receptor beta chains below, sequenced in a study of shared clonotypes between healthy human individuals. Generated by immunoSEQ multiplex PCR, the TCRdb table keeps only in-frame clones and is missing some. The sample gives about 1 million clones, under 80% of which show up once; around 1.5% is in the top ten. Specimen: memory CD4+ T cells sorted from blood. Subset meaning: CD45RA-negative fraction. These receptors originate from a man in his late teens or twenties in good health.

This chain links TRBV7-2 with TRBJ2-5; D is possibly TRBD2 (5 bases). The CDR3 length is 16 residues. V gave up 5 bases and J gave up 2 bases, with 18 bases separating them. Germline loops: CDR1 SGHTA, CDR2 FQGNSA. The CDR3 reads CASSPRNPAEQETQYF. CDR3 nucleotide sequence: TGTGCCAGCAGCCCCAGGAATCCAGCGGAACAAGAGACCCAGTACTTC.

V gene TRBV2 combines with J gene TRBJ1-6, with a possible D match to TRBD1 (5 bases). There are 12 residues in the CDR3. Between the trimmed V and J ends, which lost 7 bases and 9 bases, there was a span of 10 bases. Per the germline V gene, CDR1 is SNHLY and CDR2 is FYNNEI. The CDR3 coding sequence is TGTGCCAGCATGGGACGAGGTTCACCCCTCCACTTT. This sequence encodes CASMGRGSPLHF.

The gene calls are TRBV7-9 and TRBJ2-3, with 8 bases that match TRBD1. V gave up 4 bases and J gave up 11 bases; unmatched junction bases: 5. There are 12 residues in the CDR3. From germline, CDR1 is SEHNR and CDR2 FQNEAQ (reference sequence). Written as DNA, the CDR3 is TGTGCCAGCAGCTCGTCCGGGACAGGGCAGTATTTT. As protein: CASSSSGTGQYF.

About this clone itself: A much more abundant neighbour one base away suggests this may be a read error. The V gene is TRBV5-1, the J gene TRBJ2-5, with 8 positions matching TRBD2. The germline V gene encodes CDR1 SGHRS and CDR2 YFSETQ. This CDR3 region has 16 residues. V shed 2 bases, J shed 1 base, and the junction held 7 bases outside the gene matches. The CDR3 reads CASSLGPSGSQETQYF. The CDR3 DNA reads TGCGCCAGCAGCTTAGGGCCTAGCGGGTCCCAAGAGACCCAGTACTTC.

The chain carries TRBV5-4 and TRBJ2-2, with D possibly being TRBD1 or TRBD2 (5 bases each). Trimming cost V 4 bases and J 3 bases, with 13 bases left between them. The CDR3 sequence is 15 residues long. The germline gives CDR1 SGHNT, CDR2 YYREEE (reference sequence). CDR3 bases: TGTGCCAGCAGCAACGGAATGGGGGACACCGGGGAGCTGTTTTTT. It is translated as CASSNGMGDTGELFF.

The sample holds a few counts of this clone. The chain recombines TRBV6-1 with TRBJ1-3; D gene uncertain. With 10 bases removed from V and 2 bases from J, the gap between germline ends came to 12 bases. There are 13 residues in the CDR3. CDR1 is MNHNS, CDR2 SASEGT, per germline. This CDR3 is CATAGVAGNTIYF. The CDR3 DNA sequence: TGTGCCACCGCCGGGGTTGCTGGAAACACCATATATTTT.

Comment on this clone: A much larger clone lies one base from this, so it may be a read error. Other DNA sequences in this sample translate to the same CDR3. The CDR3 sequence: CASTSRQGHSYNEQFF. CDR3 in DNA: TGTGCCAGCACCTCCCGACAGGGGCACTCCTACAATGAACAGTTCTTC. The chain is built from TRBV7-9 and TRBJ2-1; 8 bases are shared with TRBD1. CDR3 length: 16 residues. The germline V gene encodes CDR1 SEHNR and CDR2 FQNEAQ (reference sequence).

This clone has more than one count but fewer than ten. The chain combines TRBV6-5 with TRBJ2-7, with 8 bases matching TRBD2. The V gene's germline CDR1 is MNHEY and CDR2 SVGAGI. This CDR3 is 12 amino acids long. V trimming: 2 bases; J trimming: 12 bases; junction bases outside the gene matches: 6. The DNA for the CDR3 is TGTGCCAGCAGTTACGATCGGCGGGAGGTGTACTTC. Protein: CASSYDRREVYF.

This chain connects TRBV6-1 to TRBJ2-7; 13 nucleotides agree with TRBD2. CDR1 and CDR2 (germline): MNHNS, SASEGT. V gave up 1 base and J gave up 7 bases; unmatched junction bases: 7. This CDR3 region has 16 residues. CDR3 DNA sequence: TGTGCCAGCAGTGAAGGACTAGCGGGAGGAAGGCCAGAGCAGTACTTC. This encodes CASSEGLAGGRPEQYF.

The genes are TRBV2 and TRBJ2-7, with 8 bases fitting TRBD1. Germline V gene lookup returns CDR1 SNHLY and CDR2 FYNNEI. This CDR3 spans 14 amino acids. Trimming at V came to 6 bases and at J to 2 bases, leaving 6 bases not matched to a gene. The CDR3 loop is CASRGTGLTYEQYF. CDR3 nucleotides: TGTGCCAGCAGGGGGACAGGATTGACCTACGAGCAGTACTTC.

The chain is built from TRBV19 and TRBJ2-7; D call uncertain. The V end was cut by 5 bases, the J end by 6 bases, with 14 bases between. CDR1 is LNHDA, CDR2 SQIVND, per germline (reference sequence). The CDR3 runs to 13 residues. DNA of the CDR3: TGTGCCAGTAGTTCATCGAACAGAGGCGAGCAGTACTTC. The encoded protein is CASSSSNRGEQYF.

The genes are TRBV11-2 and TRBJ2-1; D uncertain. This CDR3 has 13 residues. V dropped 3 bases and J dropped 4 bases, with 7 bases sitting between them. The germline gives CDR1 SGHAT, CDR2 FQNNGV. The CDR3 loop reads CASSLVPYNEQFF. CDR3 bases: TGTGCCAGCAGCTTGGTACCATACAATGAGCAGTTCTTC. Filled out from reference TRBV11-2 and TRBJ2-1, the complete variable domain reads EAGVAQSPRYKIIEKRQSVAFWCNPISGHATLYWYQQILGQGPKLLIQFQNNGVVDDSQLPKDRFSAERLKGVDSTLKIQPAKLEDSAVYLCASSLVPYNEQFFGPGTRLTVL.

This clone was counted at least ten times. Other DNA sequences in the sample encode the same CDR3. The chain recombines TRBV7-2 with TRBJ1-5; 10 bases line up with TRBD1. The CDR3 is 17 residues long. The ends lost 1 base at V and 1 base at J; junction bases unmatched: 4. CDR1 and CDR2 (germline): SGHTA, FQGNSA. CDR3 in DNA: TGTGCCAGCAGCTTAGGACAGGGGGCGCGAAGCAATCAGCCCCAGCATTTT. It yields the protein CASSLGQGARSNQPQHF.

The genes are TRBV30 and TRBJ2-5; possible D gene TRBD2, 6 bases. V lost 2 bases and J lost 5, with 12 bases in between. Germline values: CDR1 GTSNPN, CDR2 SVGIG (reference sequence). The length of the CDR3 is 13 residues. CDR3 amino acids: CAWSRDWGETQYF. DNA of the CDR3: TGTGCCTGGAGTCGGGACTGGGGGGAGACCCAGTACTTC.

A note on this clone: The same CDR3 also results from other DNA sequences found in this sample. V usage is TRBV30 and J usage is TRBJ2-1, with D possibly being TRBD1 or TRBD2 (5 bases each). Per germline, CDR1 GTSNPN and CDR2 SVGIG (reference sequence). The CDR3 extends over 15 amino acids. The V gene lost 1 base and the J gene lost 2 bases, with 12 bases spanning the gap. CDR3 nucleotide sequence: TGTGCCTGGAGTGCGTCGGGACGGCCCTACAATGAGCAGTTCTTC. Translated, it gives CAWSASGRPYNEQFF. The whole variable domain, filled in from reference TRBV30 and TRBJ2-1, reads SQTIHQWPATLVQPVGSPLSLECTVEGTSNPNLYWYRQAAGRGLQLLFYSVGIGQISSEVPQNLSASRPQDRQFILSSKKLLLSDSGFYLCAWSASGRPYNEQFFGPGTRLTVL.

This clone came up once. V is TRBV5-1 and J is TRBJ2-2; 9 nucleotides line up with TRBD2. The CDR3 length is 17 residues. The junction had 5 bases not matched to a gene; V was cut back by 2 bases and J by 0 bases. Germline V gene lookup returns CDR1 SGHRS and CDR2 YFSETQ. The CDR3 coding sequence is TGCGCCAGCAGCTTAAGCGCGGGAGGGCCGAACACCGGGGAGCTGTTTTTT. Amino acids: CASSLSAGGPNTGELFF.

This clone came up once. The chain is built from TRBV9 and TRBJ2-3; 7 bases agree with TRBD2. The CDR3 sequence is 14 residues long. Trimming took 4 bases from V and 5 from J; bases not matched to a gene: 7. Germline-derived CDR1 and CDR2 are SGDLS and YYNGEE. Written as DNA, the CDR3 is TGTGCCAGCAGCTCCTGGACTAGGGGAGATACGCAGTATTTT. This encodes CASSSWTRGDTQYF.

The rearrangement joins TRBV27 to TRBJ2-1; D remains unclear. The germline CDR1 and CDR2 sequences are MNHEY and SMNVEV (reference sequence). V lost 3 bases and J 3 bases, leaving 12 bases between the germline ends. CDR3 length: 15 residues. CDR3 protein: CASSFGLVNYNEQFF. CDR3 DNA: TGTGCCAGCAGTTTTGGGCTAGTTAACTACAATGAGCAGTTCTTC.

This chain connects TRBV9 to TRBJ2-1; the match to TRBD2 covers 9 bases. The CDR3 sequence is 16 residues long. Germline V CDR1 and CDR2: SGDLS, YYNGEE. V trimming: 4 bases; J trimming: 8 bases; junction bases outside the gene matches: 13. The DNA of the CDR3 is TGTGCCAGCAGCCCCCGTTCGGGACTAGCCCGCGATGAGCAGTTCTTC. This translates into CASSPRSGLARDEQFF.

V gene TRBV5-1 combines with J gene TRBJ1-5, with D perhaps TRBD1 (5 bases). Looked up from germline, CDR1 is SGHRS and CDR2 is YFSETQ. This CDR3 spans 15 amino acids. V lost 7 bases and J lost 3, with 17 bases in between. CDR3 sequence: CASQPGSGTNQPQHF. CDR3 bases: TGCGCCAGCCAACCGGGTTCGGGGACCAATCAGCCCCAGCATTTT. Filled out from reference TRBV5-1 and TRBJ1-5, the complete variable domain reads KAGVTQTPRYLIKTRGQQVTLSCSPISGHRSVSWYQQTPGQGLQFLFEYFSETQRNKGNFPGRFSGRQFSNSRSEMNVSTLELGDSALYLCASQPGSGTNQPQHFGDGTRLSIL.

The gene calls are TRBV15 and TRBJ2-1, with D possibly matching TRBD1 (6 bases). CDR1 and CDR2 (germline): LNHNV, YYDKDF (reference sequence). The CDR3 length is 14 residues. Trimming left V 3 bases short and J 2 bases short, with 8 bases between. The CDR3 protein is CATSRRQAYNEQFF. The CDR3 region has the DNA TGTGCCACCAGCAGGAGACAGGCCTACAATGAGCAGTTCTTC.

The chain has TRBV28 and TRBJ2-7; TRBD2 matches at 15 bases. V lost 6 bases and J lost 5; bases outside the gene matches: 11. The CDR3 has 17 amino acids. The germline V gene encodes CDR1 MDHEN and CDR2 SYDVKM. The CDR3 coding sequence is TGTGCCAGCAGGGAGCCGGGACTAGCGGGAGGTAGACACGAGCAGTACTTC. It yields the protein CASREPGLAGGRHEQYF.

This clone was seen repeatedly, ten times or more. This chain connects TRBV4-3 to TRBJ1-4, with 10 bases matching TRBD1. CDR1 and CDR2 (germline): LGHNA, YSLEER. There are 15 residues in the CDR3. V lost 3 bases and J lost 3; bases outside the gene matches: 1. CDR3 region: CASSQTGGANEKLFF. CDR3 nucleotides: TGCGCCAGCAGCCAGACAGGGGGCGCTAATGAAAAACTGTTTTTT.

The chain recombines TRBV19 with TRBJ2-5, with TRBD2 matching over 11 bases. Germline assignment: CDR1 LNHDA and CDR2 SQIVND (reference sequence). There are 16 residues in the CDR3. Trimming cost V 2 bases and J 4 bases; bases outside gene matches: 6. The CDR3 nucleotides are TGTGCCAGTAGTATAACTAGCGGGGGCCCCACAGAGACCCAGTACTTC. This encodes CASSITSGGPTETQYF.

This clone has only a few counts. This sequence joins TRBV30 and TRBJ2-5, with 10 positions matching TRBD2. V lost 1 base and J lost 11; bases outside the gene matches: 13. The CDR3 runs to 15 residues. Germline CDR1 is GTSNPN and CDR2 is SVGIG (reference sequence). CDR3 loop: CAWSGSGGPLGEQYF. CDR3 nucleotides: TGTGCCTGGAGTGGTAGCGGGGGGCCTCTCGGTGAGCAGTACTTC. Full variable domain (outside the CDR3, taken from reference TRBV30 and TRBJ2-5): SQTIHQWPATLVQPVGSPLSLECTVEGTSNPNLYWYRQAAGRGLQLLFYSVGIGQISSEVPQNLSASRPQDRQFILSSKKLLLSDSGFYLCAWSGSGGPLGEQYFGPGTRLLVL.

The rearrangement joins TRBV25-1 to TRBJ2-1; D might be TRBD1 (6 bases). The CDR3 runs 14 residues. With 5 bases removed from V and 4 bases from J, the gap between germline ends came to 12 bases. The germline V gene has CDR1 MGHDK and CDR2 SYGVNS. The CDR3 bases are TGTGCCAGCAGTAGGGGGAATAGTTACAATGAGCAGTTCTTC. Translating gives CASSRGNSYNEQFF.

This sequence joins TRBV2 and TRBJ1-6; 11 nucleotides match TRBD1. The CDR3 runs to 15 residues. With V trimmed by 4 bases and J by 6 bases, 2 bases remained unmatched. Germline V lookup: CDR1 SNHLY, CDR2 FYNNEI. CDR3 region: CASSVGQGANSPLHF. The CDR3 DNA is TGTGCCAGCAGTGTTGGACAGGGGGCTAATTCACCCCTCCACTTT. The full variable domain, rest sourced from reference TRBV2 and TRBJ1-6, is EPEVTQTPSHQVTQMGQEVILRCVPISNHLYFYWYRQILGQKVEFLVSFYNNEISEKSEIFDDQFSVERPDGSNFTLKIRSTKLEDSAMYFCASSVGQGANSPLHFGNGTRLTVT.

The CDR3 nucleotides read TGTGCCAGCACTAAGCGGGGGGGATTGAGCTCCTACAATGAGCAGTTCTTC. Translated, it gives CASTKRGGLSSYNEQFF. The chain employs TRBV2 and TRBJ2-1; TRBD2 aligns across 10 bases. From germline, CDR1 is SNHLY and CDR2 FYNNEI. The CDR3 covers 17 residues. Germline trimming cut 7 bases from V and 0 bases from J; bases unmatched to any gene: 9.

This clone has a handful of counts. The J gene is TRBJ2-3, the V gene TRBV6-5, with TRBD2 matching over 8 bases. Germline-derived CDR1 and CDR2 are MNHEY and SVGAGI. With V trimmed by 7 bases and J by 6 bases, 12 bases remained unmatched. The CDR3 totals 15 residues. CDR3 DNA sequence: TGTGCCAGCATACCGGGAGGGCAGTTTTCGGATACGCAGTATTTT. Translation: CASIPGGQFSDTQYF.